Listed below are T cell receptor beta chains from one sample, sequenced in a study of blood T cells in healthy people across ages. Using its own MiXCR run on the 5' RACE reads, TCRdb lists one record per CDR3 protein. The profile shows some 1.5 million distinct CDR3 sequences, over 25% of them singletons. Sequencing was performed on blood. The source is a woman in her twenties or thirties in good health. CDR3s leave out the opening cysteine and the closing phenylalanine or tryptophan. Fields, in order: V gene, J gene, CDR3 protein.

v_gene: TRBV5-1
j_gene: TRBJ2-5
CDR3aa: ASREGGWETQY

v_gene: TRBV2
j_gene: TRBJ2-5
CDR3aa: ASSNGGLKQY

v_gene: TRBV19
j_gene: TRBJ2-2
CDR3aa: ASRRGRGFANTGELF

v_gene: TRBV19
j_gene: TRBJ2-1
CDR3aa: ASTLSGYNYNEQF

v_gene: TRBV7-2
j_gene: TRBJ1-4
CDR3aa: ASSLSYQMAEKLF

v_gene: TRBV20-1
j_gene: TRBJ2-5
CDR3aa: SARDRGRNQETQY

v_gene: TRBV6-2/TRBV6-3
j_gene: TRBJ2-1
CDR3aa: ASSYSLTSGGYNEQF

v_gene: TRBV12-3/TRBV12-4
j_gene: TRBJ1-1
CDR3aa: ASSLTTRGGTEAF

v_gene: TRBV5-1
j_gene: TRBJ2-5
CDR3aa: ASSSTPGLGTQY

v_gene: TRBV7-2
j_gene: TRBJ2-3
CDR3aa: ASSPEQGPDTQY

v_gene: TRBV13
j_gene: TRBJ1-1
CDR3aa: ASSSLDARKAF

v_gene: TRBV7-2
j_gene: TRBJ2-1
CDR3aa: ASSPAADSSYNEQF

v_gene: TRBV28
j_gene: TRBJ2-7
CDR3aa: ASSQTVYEQY

v_gene: TRBV12-3/TRBV12-4
j_gene: TRBJ2-4
CDR3aa: ASSPTRGNIQY

v_gene: TRBV12-3/TRBV12-4
j_gene: TRBJ2-7
CDR3aa: ASSVLYEQY

v_gene: TRBV7-8
j_gene: TRBJ2-5
CDR3aa: ASSFPRRGRQETQY

v_gene: TRBV7-8
j_gene: TRBJ2-3
CDR3aa: ASSLGVRDTQY

v_gene: TRBV6-6
j_gene: TRBJ2-4
CDR3aa: ASGSGSESIQY

v_gene: TRBV29-1
j_gene: TRBJ2-7
CDR3aa: SVGSVRSGVYEQY

v_gene: TRBV4-1
j_gene: TRBJ1-3
CDR3aa: ASSQDAGNTIY

v_gene: TRBV3-1
j_gene: TRBJ2-5
CDR3aa: ASSPRAGEDEQY

v_gene: TRBV9
j_gene: TRBJ1-6
CDR3aa: ASSVAQGNSSPLH

v_gene: TRBV4-3
j_gene: TRBJ2-3
CDR3aa: ASSQENTAADTQY

v_gene: TRBV6-1
j_gene: TRBJ2-3
CDR3aa: ATGQGAPDTQY

v_gene: TRBV20-1
j_gene: TRBJ2-4
CDR3aa: SAREQGNRAKNIQY

v_gene: TRBV20-1
j_gene: TRBJ2-7
CDR3aa: SARDLGGPSYEQY

v_gene: TRBV27
j_gene: TRBJ2-1
CDR3aa: ASSDLARDNEQF

v_gene: TRBV12-3/TRBV12-4
j_gene: TRBJ2-3
CDR3aa: ASSRGATDTQY

v_gene: TRBV28
j_gene: TRBJ1-2
CDR3aa: ASIPKQDFNYGYT

v_gene: TRBV12-3/TRBV12-4
j_gene: TRBJ2-5
CDR3aa: ASSPTGGWETQY

v_gene: TRBV4-3
j_gene: TRBJ1-6
CDR3aa: ASSQDSSYNSPLH

v_gene: TRBV4-1
j_gene: TRBJ2-1
CDR3aa: ASSQVTKGHEQF

v_gene: TRBV4-1
j_gene: TRBJ2-2
CDR3aa: ASSTRTGSNTGELF

v_gene: TRBV12-3/TRBV12-4
j_gene: TRBJ1-4
CDR3aa: ASSQRQGENEKLF

v_gene: TRBV5-1
j_gene: TRBJ2-3
CDR3aa: ASRRAGDGADTQY

v_gene: TRBV19
j_gene: TRBJ2-7
CDR3aa: ASSVGLSGEQY

v_gene: TRBV24-1
j_gene: TRBJ2-3
CDR3aa: ATSEPRSSGQY

v_gene: TRBV12-3/TRBV12-4
j_gene: TRBJ2-7
CDR3aa: ASREGTTRFYEQY

v_gene: TRBV6-5
j_gene: TRBJ2-5
CDR3aa: ASSYIGIQETQY

v_gene: TRBV29-1
j_gene: TRBJ1-2
CDR3aa: SGGDRGADGYT

v_gene: TRBV12-3/TRBV12-4
j_gene: TRBJ1-1
CDR3aa: ASSYGTPNTEAF

v_gene: TRBV12-3/TRBV12-4
j_gene: TRBJ1-1
CDR3aa: ASSFTGERASEAF